The 12 T cell receptor beta chains reported below all come from one sample, sequenced in a study of cytomegalovirus exposure and HLA in healthy donors. PCR was performed using 60 Vbeta and 13 Jbeta primers. Assay: immunoSEQ multiplex PCR; the TCRdb copy retains only in-frame clones and omits some. The sample has 100,000 to 150,000 clones, over 75% seen once; the top ten hold 5.5% to 7%. The sample taken for sequencing was PBMCs. The receptor source for this set is a woman in her thirties or forties in good health and CMV-seropositive.

V usage is TRBV7-2 and J usage is TRBJ2-1; 8 bases are a match to TRBD2. J gave up 4 bases and V 1 base, and 3 bases lay outside the gene matches. The CDR3 is 15 residues long. Germline-derived CDR1 and CDR2 are SGHTA and FQGNSA. The CDR3 DNA follows: TGTGCCAGCAGCTTAGGAGCGGGGGTATACAATGAGCAGTTCTTC. Translating gives CASSLGAGVYNEQFF.

The gene calls are TRBV18 and TRBJ2-3, with 8 positions matching TRBD1. The CDR3 loop spans 15 amino acids. Germline CDR1 is KGHSH and CDR2 is LQKENI. With 3 bases clipped from V and 4 bases from J, the junction kept 6 bases outside the gene matches. CDR3: CASSPVTGQADTQYF. CDR3 sequence (DNA): TGTGCCAGCTCACCCGTTACGGGACAGGCAGATACGCAGTATTTT.

As to this clone: A junction boundary mismatches the germline segment, possibly from a read error. The sample has other DNA sequences that encode this CDR3 too. The chain is built from TRBV25-1 and TRBJ1-1; 8 bases are a match to TRBD1. The germline CDR1 and CDR2 sequences are MGHDK and SYGVNS. The CDR3 loop spans 15 amino acids. CDR3 loop: CASSEWRQGNTEAFF. CDR3 sequence (DNA): TGTGCCAGCAGTGAATGGAGACAGGGGAACACTGAAGCCTTCTTT.

This chain uses TRBV4-2 with TRBJ1-5, with a weak D call TRBD1 (5 bases). The CDR3 loop spans 16 amino acids. V was trimmed by 0 bases and J by 2 bases, leaving 11 bases between them. The germline V gene has CDR1 LGHNA and CDR2 YNFKEQ. CDR3 in DNA: TGTGCCAGCAGCCAAGATCGAAGGGGCGGCAATCAGCCCCAGCATTTT. It yields the protein CASSQDRRGGNQPQHF.

The genes are TRBV4-1 and TRBJ2-7; TRBD2 aligns across 11 bases. Trimming removed 0 bases from V and 0 bases from J; junction bases left unmatched: 13. From germline, CDR1 is MGHRA and CDR2 YSYEKL. There are 20 residues in the CDR3. The CDR3 reads CASSQDQKVAGGPGSYEQYF. CDR3 DNA sequence: TGCGCCAGCAGCCAAGATCAAAAGGTAGCGGGGGGGCCGGGCTCCTACGAGCAGTACTTC.

The CDR3 bases are TGTGCCAGCAGCCAGGGGCGGAATGAAAAACTGTTTTTT. It translates to CASSQGRNEKLFF. The V call is TRBV7-9, the J call TRBJ1-4; D possibly corresponds to TRBD1 (6 bases). This CDR3 region has 13 residues. CDR1 and CDR2 from the germline V gene are SEHNR and FQNEAQ (reference sequence). V lost 5 bases to trimming and J lost 5 bases, with 9 bases between them.

V gene TRBV19 combines with J gene TRBJ2-1; 7 bases are shared with TRBD2. The CDR3 runs to 13 residues. Germline V CDR1 and CDR2: LNHDA, SQIVND (reference sequence). V lost 4 bases, J lost 5 bases, and 2 bases stayed unmatched. The CDR3 bases are TGTGCCAGTAGTAGGGGGGGGGACAATGAGCAGTTCTTC. As protein: CASSRGGDNEQFF. The full variable domain, in which reference TRBV19 and TRBJ2-1 provide the parts outside the CDR3, is DGGITQSPKYLFRKEGQNVTLSCEQNLNHDAMYWYRQDPGQGLRLIYYSQIVNDFQKGDIAEGYSVSREKKESFPLTVTSAQKNPTAFYLCASSRGGDNEQFFGPGTRLTVL.

The chain uses TRBV27 and TRBJ1-1; 12 bases are a match to TRBD1. In germline, CDR1 is MNHEY, CDR2 SMNVEV (reference sequence). This CDR3 region has 17 residues. V shed 0 bases, J shed 5 bases, and the junction held 7 bases outside the gene matches. The CDR3 loop reads CASSLSLGDRGQTEAFF. DNA of the CDR3: TGTGCCAGCAGTTTATCTTTGGGGGACAGGGGGCAGACTGAAGCTTTCTTT.

The chain links TRBV7-2 to TRBJ2-7, with 11 positions matching TRBD1. The CDR3 is made up of 14 amino acids. Unmatched junction bases numbered 4, after V lost 4 bases and J lost 5 bases. CDR1 is SGHTA, CDR2 FQGNSA, per germline. The CDR3 coding sequence is TGTGCCAGCAGCTGGACAGGGGGCTCGAACGAGCAGTACTTC. Amino acid sequence: CASSWTGGSNEQYF.

The chain uses TRBV7-9 and TRBJ2-3, with TRBD2 identical over 8 bases. V lost 3 bases to trimming and J lost 5 bases; unmatched junction nucleotides: 7. The CDR3 totals 15 residues. Germline lookup yields CDR1 SEHNR and CDR2 FQNEAQ (reference sequence). Written as DNA, the CDR3 is TGTGCCAGCAGCTTCGGAGCGGGGGCGGAAGATACGCAGTATTTT. It yields the protein CASSFGAGAEDTQYF. Looking up the rest from reference TRBV7-9 and TRBJ2-3 gives the full variable domain: DTGVSQNPRHKITKRGQNVTFRCDPISEHNRLYWYRQTLGQGPEFLTYFQNEAQLEKSRLLSDRFSAERPKGSFSTLEIQRTEQGDSAMYLCASSFGAGAEDTQYFGPGTRLTVL.

V usage is TRBV7-2 and J usage is TRBJ2-1; the match to TRBD2 covers 8 bases. V shed 3 bases, J shed 3 bases, and the junction held 4 bases outside the gene matches. Germline CDR1 and CDR2: SGHTA and FQGNSA. CDR3 length: 15 residues. The chain's CDR3 is CASSFREGSYNEQFF. For the CDR3, the DNA is TGTGCCAGCAGCTTCCGGGAGGGTAGCTACAATGAGCAGTTCTTC.

This clone appeared once. This rearrangement joins TRBV10-3 to TRBJ2-2; a possible D gene is TRBD1 (6 bases). CDR1 and CDR2 (germline): ENHRY, SYGVKD. The ends were cut back, 10 bases at V and 0 bases at J, with 12 bases in the middle. This CDR3 contains 14 residues. CDR3 sequence reads: CATQDSANTGELFF. The DNA of the CDR3 is TGTGCCACCCAGGACAGCGCGAACACCGGGGAGCTGTTTTTT.